The rows below give T cell receptor beta chains drawn from one sample of a study of identical twins. TCRdb called the 5' RACE reads again in MiXCR, with one record for every CDR3 protein. The repertoire holds about 490,000 distinct CDR3 sequences, with 15% as singletons. These data also formed part of another study, on yellow fever vaccine responses in identical twins.

The sequenced sample was CD4+ T cells sorted from blood. These receptors came from a woman aged 18-30 years in good health. Each CDR3 is given with its conserved first and last residue. D genes are given only for firm matches. Rows give clone size only sometimes, using once, few, many, or a class for an expanded clone.

v_gene	d_gene	j_gene	abundance	CDR3aa	CDR3nt
TRBV10-3	TRBD2	TRBJ2-2	few	CAISELPGLAGPGELFF	TGTGCCATCAGTGAGCTACCGGGACTAGCGGGCCCCGGGGAGCTGTTTTTT
TRBV29-1	.	TRBJ2-3	.	CSVEGVGVVTDTQYF	TGCAGCGTTGAAGGGGTCGGGGTGGTCACAGATACGCAGTATTTT
TRBV15	TRBD1	TRBJ2-7	.	CATSSYDRVGYEQYF	TGTGCCACCAGCTCCTACGACAGGGTGGGGTACGAGCAGTACTTC
TRBV7-6	TRBD2	TRBJ2-7	.	CASSSSGTSDYEQYF	TGTGCCAGCAGCTCGTCCGGGACTAGTGATTACGAGCAGTACTTC
TRBV5-5	TRBD2	TRBJ2-6	.	CASSGGGLPLSGANVLTF	TGTGCCAGCAGCGGGGGGGGACTACCCCTCTCTGGGGCCAACGTCCTGACTTTC
TRBV7-2	.	TRBJ2-3	.	CASSLQLPVFADTQYF	TGTGCCAGCAGCTTACAGCTTCCTGTTTTTGCAGATACGCAGTATTTT
TRBV11-3	TRBD1	TRBJ2-1	few	CASSWVQGGLYNEQFF	TGTGCCAGCAGCTGGGTACAGGGGGGACTCTACAATGAGCAGTTCTTC
TRBV5-1	.	TRBJ2-5	few	CASSRTSSVVETQYF	TGCGCCAGCAGCCGTACAAGTTCTGTGGTTGAGACCCAGTACTTC
TRBV4-1	.	TRBJ2-1	.	CASSQGRGMSYNEQFF	TGCGCCAGCAGCCAAGGGAGGGGGATGTCCTACAATGAGCAGTTCTTC
TRBV28	TRBD2	TRBJ2-3	few	CASSHPGLAGEDTQYF	TGTGCCAGCAGCCATCCGGGACTAGCGGGAGAAGATACGCAGTATTTT
TRBV3-1	.	TRBJ1-1	few	CASSPRRTMNTEAFF	TGTGCCAGCAGCCCAAGAAGAACCATGAACACTGAAGCTTTCTTT
TRBV5-1	.	TRBJ2-3	.	CASSLVAQGGDTQYF	TGCGCCAGCAGCTTGGTCGCCCAGGGAGGCGATACGCAGTATTTT
TRBV10-3	.	TRBJ1-1	.	CAISEGMNTEAFF	TGTGCCATCAGTGAAGGAATGAACACTGAAGCTTTCTTT
TRBV12-3/TRBV12-4	.	TRBJ2-3	few	CAIGGGQASTDTQYF	TGTGCCATTGGGGGGGGACAGGCTAGCACAGATACGCAGTATTTT
TRBV9	.	TRBJ2-3	.	CASSKPGTDTQYF	TGTGCCAGCAGCAAACCGGGCACAGATACGCAGTATTTT
TRBV6-5	TRBD1	TRBJ2-1	few	CASSYLGQGRGNEQFF	TGTGCCAGCAGTTACTTGGGACAGGGGAGAGGGAATGAGCAGTTCTTC
TRBV12-3/TRBV12-4	.	TRBJ1-6	.	CASTRKGFDSPLHF	TGTGCCAGCACCAGGAAAGGGTTTGATTCACCCCTCCACTTT
TRBV12-3/TRBV12-4	TRBD2	TRBJ2-1	few	CASSYLGLAGSSYNEQFF	TGTGCCAGCAGTTATCTCGGACTAGCGGGGAGCTCCTACAATGAGCAGTTCTTC
TRBV10-3	.	TRBJ2-7	.	CAISPTQSSYEQYF	TGTGCCATCAGCCCGACCCAGAGCTCCTACGAGCAGTACTTC
TRBV7-8	.	TRBJ2-5	few	CASSRTSQETQYF	TGTGCCAGCAGCCGAACTAGTCAAGAGACCCAGTACTTC
TRBV5-1	TRBD2	TRBJ2-3	many	CASSLVFLAGGTDTQYF	TGCGCCAGCAGCTTGGTATTCCTAGCGGGAGGCACAGATACGCAGTATTTT
TRBV10-2	TRBD2	TRBJ2-7	.	CASSEPSSGKVYEQYF	TGCGCCAGCAGTGAGCCTAGTAGCGGGAAGGTCTACGAGCAGTACTTC
TRBV7-9	TRBD2	TRBJ2-3	.	CASSLASGSSDTQYF	TGTGCCAGCAGCTTAGCAAGCGGGAGTTCGGATACGCAGTATTTT
TRBV11-3	.	TRBJ2-2	many	CASSGRTRVITGELFF	TGTGCCAGCAGCGGCAGGACCCGTGTTATTACCGGGGAGCTGTTTTTT
TRBV9	.	TRBJ2-1	few	CASSVGLDSYNEQFF	TGTGCCAGCAGCGTAGGCCTAGACTCCTACAATGAGCAGTTCTTC
TRBV27	TRBD2	TRBJ2-3	.	CASSQGLAKAWVQYF	TGTGCCAGCAGCCAGGGACTAGCTAAAGCTTGGGTGCAGTATTTT
TRBV15	.	TRBJ2-2	few	CATSRVGTGELFF	TGTGCCACCAGCAGAGTGGGCACCGGGGAGCTGTTTTTT
TRBV4-1	TRBD2	TRBJ2-4	many	CASSQDSRRLAGVWAKNIQYF	TGCGCCAGCAGCCAAGACAGTAGGCGACTAGCGGGAGTGTGGGCCAAAAACATTCAGTACTTC
TRBV7-9	TRBD1	TRBJ2-7	few	CASSLDGTVNYEQYF	TGTGCCAGCAGCTTAGATGGGACAGTGAACTACGAGCAGTACTTC
TRBV5-1	TRBD2	TRBJ2-1	many	CASSERAGGSYNEQFF	TGCGCCAGCAGCGAACGAGCGGGGGGCTCCTACAATGAGCAGTTCTTC
TRBV29-1	.	TRBJ2-7	.	CSVRSSGLYEQYF	TGCAGCGTTCGAAGCTCAGGACTTTACGAGCAGTACTTC
TRBV7-8	TRBD2	TRBJ2-1	.	CASSLFGGTSGRAYYNEQFF	TGTGCCAGCAGCTTATTTGGGGGGACTAGCGGGAGGGCCTATTACAATGAGCAGTTCTTC
TRBV7-9	TRBD1	TRBJ2-1	.	CASSASGTGNNEQFF	TGTGCCAGCAGCGCCTCCGGGACAGGGAACAATGAGCAGTTCTTC
TRBV20-1	TRBD1	TRBJ1-1	.	CSANRGRDTEAFF	TGCAGTGCTAACAGGGGGCGGGACACTGAAGCTTTCTTT
TRBV19	.	TRBJ2-5	.	CASSKRDQETQYF	TGTGCCAGTAGTAAACGGGACCAAGAGACCCAGTACTTC
TRBV5-1	TRBD1	TRBJ1-1	.	CASSRTGQANTEAFF	TGCGCCAGCAGCCGCACGGGACAGGCGAACACTGAAGCTTTCTTT
TRBV9	.	TRBJ1-1	few	CASSVEPGPTEAFF	TGTGCCAGCAGCGTAGAGCCAGGCCCCACTGAAGCTTTCTTT
TRBV11-2	.	TRBJ2-4	.	CASSFGDSSNIQYF	TGTGCCAGCAGCTTCGGGGACTCATCAAACATTCAGTACTTC
TRBV12-3/TRBV12-4	.	TRBJ2-5	.	CASSLRESQETQYF	TGTGCCAGCAGTTTAAGGGAATCCCAAGAGACCCAGTACTTC
TRBV14	TRBD1	TRBJ2-5	.	CASSHIQGQGFQETQYF	TGTGCCAGCAGCCACATCCAAGGACAGGGATTTCAAGAGACCCAGTACTTC
TRBV10-3	TRBD2	TRBJ2-7	.	CAISAGLAENYEQYF	TGTGCCATCAGTGCTGGACTAGCGGAGAACTACGAGCAGTACTTC
TRBV20-1	.	TRBJ2-3	few	CGRAATRQITDTQYF	TGCGGTCGGGCTGCAACCCGACAAATCACAGATACGCAGTATTTT
TRBV9	TRBD1	TRBJ2-6	.	CASSGDRVPSGANVLTF	TGTGCCAGCAGCGGAGACAGGGTTCCCTCTGGGGCCAACGTCCTGACTTTC
TRBV3-1	TRBD2	TRBJ2-2	many	CASSQDLGGGTGELFF	TGTGCCAGCAGCCAAGATTTGGGCGGGGGCACCGGGGAGCTGTTTTTT
TRBV6-1	.	TRBJ2-1	.	CASSESAGEFF	TGTGCCAGCAGTGAGAGTGCAGGGGAGTTCTTC
TRBV14	TRBD1	TRBJ1-6	few	CASSQETLRAGGFSSYNSPLHF	TGTGCCAGCAGCCAAGAGACGCTGCGGGCAGGGGGCTTTAGCTCCTATAATTCACCCCTCCACTTT
TRBV19	.	TRBJ2-7	.	CASSSMTSSYEQYF	TGTGCCAGTAGTTCAATGACAAGCTCCTACGAGCAGTACTTC
TRBV5-1	TRBD2	TRBJ2-3	few	CASSLAGISTDTQYF	TGCGCCAGCAGCTTAGCGGGGATAAGCACAGATACGCAGTATTTT
TRBV10-3	TRBD2	TRBJ2-7	few	CAISKGLAGGSEQYF	TGTGCCATCAGCAAGGGACTAGCGGGAGGAAGCGAGCAGTACTTC